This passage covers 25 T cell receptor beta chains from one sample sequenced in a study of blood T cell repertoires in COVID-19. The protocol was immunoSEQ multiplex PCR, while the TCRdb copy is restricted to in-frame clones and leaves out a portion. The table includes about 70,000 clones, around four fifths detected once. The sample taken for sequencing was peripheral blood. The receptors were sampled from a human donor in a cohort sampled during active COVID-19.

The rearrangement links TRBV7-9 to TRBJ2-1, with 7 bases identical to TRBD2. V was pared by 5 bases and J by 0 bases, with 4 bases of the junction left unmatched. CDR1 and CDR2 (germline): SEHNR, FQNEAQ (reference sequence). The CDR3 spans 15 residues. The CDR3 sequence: CASSPRGSSYNEQFF. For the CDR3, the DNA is TGTGCCAGCAGCCCGCGGGGGAGCTCCTACAATGAGCAGTTCTTC.

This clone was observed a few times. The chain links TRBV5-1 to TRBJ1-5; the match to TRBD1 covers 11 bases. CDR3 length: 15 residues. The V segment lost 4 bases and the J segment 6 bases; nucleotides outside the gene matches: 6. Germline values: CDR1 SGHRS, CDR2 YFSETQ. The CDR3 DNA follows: TGCGCCAGCAGCCCAGGGACAGGGGGAAGTCAGCCCCAGCATTTT. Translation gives CASSPGTGGSQPQHF.

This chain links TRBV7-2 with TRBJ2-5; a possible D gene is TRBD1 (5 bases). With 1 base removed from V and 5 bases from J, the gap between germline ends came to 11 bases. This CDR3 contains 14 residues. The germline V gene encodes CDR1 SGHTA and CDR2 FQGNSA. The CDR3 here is CASSLGAGRETQYF. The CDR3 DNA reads TGTGCCAGCAGCTTAGGGGCAGGGCGGGAGACCCAGTACTTC. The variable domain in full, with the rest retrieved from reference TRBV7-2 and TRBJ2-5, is GAGVSQSPSNKVTEKGKDVELRCDPISGHTALYWYRQSLGQGLEFLIYFQGNSAPDKSGLPSDRFSAERTGGSVSTLTIQRTQQEDSAVYLCASSLGAGRETQYFGPGTRLLVL.

The CDR3 nucleotides are TGTGCCAGCAGCGCCTCACATGGGAACACTGAAGCTTTCTTT. Residues: CASSASHGNTEAFF. V usage is TRBV5-8 and J usage is TRBJ1-1; D remains unclear. Between the trimmed V and J ends, which lost 4 bases and 1 base, there was a span of 11 bases. This CDR3 has 14 residues. CDR1 and CDR2 from the germline V gene are SGHTS and YDEGEE.

CDR3 sequence reads: CSASDRVIGYTF. The CDR3 DNA sequence: TGCAGTGCTAGTGACAGGGTAATTGGCTACACCTTC. This chain joins TRBV20-1 and TRBJ1-2; 7 positions match TRBD1. CDR1 and CDR2 from the germline V gene are DFQATT and SNEGSKA (reference sequence). V was pared by 3 bases and J by 7 bases, with 5 bases of the junction left unmatched. The CDR3 totals 12 residues.

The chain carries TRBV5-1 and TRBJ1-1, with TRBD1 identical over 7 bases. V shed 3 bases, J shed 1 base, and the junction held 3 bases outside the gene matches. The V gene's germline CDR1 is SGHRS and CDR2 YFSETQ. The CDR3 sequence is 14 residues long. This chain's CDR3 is CASSSGQQNTEAFF. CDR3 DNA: TGCGCCAGCAGCTCGGGACAGCAGAACACTGAAGCTTTCTTT.

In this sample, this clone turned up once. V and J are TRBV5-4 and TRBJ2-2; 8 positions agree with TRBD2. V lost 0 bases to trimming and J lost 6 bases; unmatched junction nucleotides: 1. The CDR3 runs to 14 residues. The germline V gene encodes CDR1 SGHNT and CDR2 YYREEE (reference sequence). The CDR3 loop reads CASSLAGGAGELFF. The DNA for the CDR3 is TGTGCCAGCAGCTTGGCCGGGGGGGCCGGGGAGCTGTTTTTT.

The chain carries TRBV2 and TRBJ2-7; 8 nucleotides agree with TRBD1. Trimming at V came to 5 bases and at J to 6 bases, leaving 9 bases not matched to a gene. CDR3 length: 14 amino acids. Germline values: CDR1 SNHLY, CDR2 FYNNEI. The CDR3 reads CASSNQGALIEQYF. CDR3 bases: TGTGCCAGCAGTAACCAGGGGGCGCTGATCGAGCAGTACTTC. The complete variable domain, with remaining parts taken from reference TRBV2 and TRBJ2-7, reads EPEVTQTPSHQVTQMGQEVILRCVPISNHLYFYWYRQILGQKVEFLVSFYNNEISEKSEIFDDQFSVERPDGSNFTLKIRSTKLEDSAMYFCASSNQGALIEQYFGPGTRLTVT.

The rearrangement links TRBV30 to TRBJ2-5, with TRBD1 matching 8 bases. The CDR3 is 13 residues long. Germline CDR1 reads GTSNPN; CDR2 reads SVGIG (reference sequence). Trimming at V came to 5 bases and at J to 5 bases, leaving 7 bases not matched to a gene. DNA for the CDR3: TGTGCCTGGGACAGGGGCGCAGGGGAGACCCAGTACTTC. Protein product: CAWDRGAGETQYF.

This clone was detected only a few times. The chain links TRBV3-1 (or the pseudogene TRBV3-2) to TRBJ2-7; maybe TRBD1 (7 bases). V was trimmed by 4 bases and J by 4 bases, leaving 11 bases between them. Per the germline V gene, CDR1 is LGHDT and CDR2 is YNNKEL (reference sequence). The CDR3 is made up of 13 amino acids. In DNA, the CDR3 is TGTGCCAGCAGCCTCAGGGGGGCATACGAGCAGTACTTC. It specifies CASSLRGAYEQYF.

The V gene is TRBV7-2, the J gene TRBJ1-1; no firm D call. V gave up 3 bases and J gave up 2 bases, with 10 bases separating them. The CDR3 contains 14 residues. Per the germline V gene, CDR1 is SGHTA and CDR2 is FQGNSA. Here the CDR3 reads CASSFQRGNTEAFF. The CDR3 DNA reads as TGTGCCAGCAGCTTTCAGAGAGGAAACACTGAAGCTTTCTTT. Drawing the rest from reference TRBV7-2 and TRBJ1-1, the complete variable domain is GAGVSQSPSNKVTEKGKDVELRCDPISGHTALYWYRQSLGQGLEFLIYFQGNSAPDKSGLPSDRFSAERTGGSVSTLTIQRTQQEDSAVYLCASSFQRGNTEAFFGQGTRLTVV.

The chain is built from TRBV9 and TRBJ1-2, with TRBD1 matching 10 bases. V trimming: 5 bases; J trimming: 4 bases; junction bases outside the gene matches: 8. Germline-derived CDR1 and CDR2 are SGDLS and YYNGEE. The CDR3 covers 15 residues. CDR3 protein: CASRAGTGDTYGYTF. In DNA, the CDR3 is TGTGCCAGCAGAGCCGGGACAGGGGACACCTATGGCTACACCTTC.

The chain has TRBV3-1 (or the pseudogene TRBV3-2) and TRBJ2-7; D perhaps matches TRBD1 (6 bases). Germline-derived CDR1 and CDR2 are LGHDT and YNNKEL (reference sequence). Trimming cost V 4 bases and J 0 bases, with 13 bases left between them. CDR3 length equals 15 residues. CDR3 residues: CASSLYRGSSYEQYF. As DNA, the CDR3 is TGTGCCAGCAGCCTCTATAGGGGGAGCTCCTACGAGCAGTACTTC.

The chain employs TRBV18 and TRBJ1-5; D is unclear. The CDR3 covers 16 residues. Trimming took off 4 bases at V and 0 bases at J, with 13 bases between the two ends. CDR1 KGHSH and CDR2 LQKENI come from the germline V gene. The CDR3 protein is CASSRSYSGSNQPQHF. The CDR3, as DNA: TGTGCCAGCTCACGCTCTTACTCTGGTAGCAATCAGCCCCAGCATTTT.

The CDR3 DNA reads as TGTGCCAGCAGCTCCGAGGGGGCTGCTAATGAAAAACTGTTTTTT. Protein sequence: CASSSEGAANEKLFF. The gene calls are TRBV6-6 and TRBJ1-4; the match to TRBD1 covers 7 bases. This CDR3 comprises 15 residues. V lost 6 bases, J lost 3 bases, and 7 bases stayed unmatched. Germline assignment: CDR1 MNHNY and CDR2 SVGAGI (reference sequence).

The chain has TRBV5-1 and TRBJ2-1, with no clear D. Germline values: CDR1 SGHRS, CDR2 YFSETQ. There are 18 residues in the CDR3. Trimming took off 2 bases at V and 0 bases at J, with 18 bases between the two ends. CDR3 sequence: CASSFFTGPVSSYNEQFF. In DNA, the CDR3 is TGCGCCAGCAGCTTTTTCACGGGTCCCGTGAGCTCCTACAATGAGCAGTTCTTC. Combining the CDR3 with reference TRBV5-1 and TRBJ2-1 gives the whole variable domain KAGVTQTPRYLIKTRGQQVTLSCSPISGHRSVSWYQQTPGQGLQFLFEYFSETQRNKGNFPGRFSGRQFSNSRSEMNVSTLELGDSALYLCASSFFTGPVSSYNEQFFGPGTRLTVL.

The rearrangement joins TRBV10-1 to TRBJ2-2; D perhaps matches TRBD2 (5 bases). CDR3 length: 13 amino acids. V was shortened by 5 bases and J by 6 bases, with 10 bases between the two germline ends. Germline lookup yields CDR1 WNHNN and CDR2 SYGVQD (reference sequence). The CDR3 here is CASSRSGPGELFF. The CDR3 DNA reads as TGCGCCAGCAGTCGAAGCGGTCCCGGGGAGCTGTTTTTT.

CDR3 in amino acids: CASSQETGSGNTIYF. In DNA form, the CDR3 reads TGCGCCAGCAGCCAGGAAACAGGGAGTGGAAACACCATATATTTT. This chain links TRBV5-1 with TRBJ1-3; D may be TRBD1 (6 bases). V shed 4 bases and J shed 3 bases, with 14 bases lying between them. CDR3 length: 15 amino acids. The germline CDR1 and CDR2 sequences are SGHRS and YFSETQ.

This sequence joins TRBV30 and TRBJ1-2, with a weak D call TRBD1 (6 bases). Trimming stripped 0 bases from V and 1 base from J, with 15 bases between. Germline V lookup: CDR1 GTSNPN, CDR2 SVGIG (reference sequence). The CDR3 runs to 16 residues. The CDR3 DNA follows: TGTGCCTGGAGTGTCAACGCCGGACAGCTTAACTATGGCTACACCTTC. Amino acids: CAWSVNAGQLNYGYTF.

CDR3 protein: CASFKRGPQPQHF. The CDR3 DNA follows: TGCGCCAGTTTTAAGCGGGGGCCGCAGCCCCAGCATTTT. This chain joins TRBV10-1 and TRBJ1-5, with D maybe TRBD1 (6 bases). The CDR3 contains 13 residues. V was pared by 9 bases and J by 7 bases, with 16 bases between. Germline V lookup: CDR1 WNHNN, CDR2 SYGVQD (reference sequence).

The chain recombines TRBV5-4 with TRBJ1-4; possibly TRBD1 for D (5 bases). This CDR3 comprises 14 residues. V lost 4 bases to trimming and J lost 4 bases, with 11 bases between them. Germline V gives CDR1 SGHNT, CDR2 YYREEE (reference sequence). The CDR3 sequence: CASSLDSLNEKLFF. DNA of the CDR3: TGTGCCAGCAGCCTTGACAGTCTTAATGAAAAACTGTTTTTT.

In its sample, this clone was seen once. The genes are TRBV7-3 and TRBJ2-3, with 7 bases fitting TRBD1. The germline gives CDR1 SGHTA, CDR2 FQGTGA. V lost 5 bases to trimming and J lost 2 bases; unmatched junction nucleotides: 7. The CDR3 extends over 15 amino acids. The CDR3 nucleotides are TGTGCCAGCAGCCCAACAGGGGCACTCACAGATACGCAGTATTTT. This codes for CASSPTGALTDTQYF. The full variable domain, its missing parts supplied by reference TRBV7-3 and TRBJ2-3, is GAGVSQTPSNKVTEKGKYVELRCDPISGHTALYWYRQSLGQGPEFLIYFQGTGAADDSGLPNDRFFAVRPEGSVSTLKIQRTERGDSAVYLCASSPTGALTDTQYFGPGTRLTVL.

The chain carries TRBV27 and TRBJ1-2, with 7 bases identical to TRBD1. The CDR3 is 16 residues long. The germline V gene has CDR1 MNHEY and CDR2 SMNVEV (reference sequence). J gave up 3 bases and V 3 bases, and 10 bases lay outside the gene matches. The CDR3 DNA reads TGTGCCAGCAGTTTGACCGGGGCAGGGGGTTACTATGGCTACACCTTC. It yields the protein CASSLTGAGGYYGYTF.

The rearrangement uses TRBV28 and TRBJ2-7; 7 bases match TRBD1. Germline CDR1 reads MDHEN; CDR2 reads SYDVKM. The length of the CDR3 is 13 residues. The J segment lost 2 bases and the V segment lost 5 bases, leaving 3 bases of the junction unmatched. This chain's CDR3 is CASSRDSPYEQYF. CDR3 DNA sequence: TGTGCCAGCAGTCGGGACAGCCCCTACGAGCAGTACTTC.

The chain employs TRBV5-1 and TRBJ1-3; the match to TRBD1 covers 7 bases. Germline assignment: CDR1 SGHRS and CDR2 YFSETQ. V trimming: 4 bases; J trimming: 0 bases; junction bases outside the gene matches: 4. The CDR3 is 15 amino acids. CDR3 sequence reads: CASSPRDSSGNTIYF. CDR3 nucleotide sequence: TGCGCCAGCAGCCCCCGGGACAGCTCTGGAAACACCATATATTTT.